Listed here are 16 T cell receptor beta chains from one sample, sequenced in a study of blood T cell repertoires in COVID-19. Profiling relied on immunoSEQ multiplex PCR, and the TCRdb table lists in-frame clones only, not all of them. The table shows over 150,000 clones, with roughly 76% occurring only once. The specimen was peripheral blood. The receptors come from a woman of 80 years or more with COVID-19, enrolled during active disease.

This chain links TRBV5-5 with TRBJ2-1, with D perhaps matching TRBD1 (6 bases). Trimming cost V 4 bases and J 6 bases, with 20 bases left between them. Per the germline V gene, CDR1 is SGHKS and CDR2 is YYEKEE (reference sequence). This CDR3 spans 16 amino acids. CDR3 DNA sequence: TGTGCCAGCAGCCACCTCCAGGGGATAGACCTCAATGAGCAGTTCTTC. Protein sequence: CASSHLQGIDLNEQFF.

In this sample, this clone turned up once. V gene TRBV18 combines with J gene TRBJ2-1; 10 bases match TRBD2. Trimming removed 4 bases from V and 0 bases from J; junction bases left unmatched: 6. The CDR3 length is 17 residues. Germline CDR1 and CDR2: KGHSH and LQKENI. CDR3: CASSRSSGGSSYNEQFF. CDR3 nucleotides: TGTGCCAGCTCACGGTCTAGCGGGGGCAGCTCCTACAATGAGCAGTTCTTC.

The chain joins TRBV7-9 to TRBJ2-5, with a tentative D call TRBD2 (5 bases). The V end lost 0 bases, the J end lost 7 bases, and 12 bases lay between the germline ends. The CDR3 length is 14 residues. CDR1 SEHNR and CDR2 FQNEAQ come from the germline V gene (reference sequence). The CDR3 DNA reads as TGTGCCAGCAGCTTAGCTGCCTCACGGGGGACCCAGTACTTC. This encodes CASSLAASRGTQYF. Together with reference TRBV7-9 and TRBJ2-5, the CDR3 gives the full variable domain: DTGVSQNPRHKITKRGQNVTFRCDPISEHNRLYWYRQTLGQGPEFLTYFQNEAQLEKSRLLSDRFSAERPKGSFSTLEIQRTEQGDSAMYLCASSLAASRGTQYFGPGTRLLVL.

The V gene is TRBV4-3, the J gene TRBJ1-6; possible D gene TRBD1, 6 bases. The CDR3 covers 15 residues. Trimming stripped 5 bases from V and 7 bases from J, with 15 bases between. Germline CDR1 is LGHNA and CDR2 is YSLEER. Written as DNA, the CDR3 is TGCGCCAGCAGCGAAAGGGACATCAGAAATTCACCCCTCCACTTT. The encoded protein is CASSERDIRNSPLHF.

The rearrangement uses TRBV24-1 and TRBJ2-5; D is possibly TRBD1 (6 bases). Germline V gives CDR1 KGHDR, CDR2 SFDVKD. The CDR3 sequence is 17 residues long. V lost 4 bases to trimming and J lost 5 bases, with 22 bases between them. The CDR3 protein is CATSDLISDPTGETQYF. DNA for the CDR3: TGTGCCACCAGTGACCTTATATCAGACCCTACAGGGGAGACCCAGTACTTC.

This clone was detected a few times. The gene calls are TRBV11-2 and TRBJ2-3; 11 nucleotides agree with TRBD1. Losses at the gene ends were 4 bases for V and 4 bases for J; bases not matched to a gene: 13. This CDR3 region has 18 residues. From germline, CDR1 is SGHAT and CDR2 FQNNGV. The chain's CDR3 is CASSSGTGGKANSDTQYF. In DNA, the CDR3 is TGTGCCAGCAGCTCCGGGACAGGGGGTAAAGCCAATTCAGATACGCAGTATTTT.

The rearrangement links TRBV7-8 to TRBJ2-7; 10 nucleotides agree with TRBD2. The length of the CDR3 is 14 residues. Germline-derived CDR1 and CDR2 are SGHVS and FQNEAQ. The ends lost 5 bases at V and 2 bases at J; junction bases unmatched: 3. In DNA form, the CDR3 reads TGTGCCAGCAGCCGAGCGGGAGGGACCTACGAGCAGTACTTC. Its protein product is CASSRAGGTYEQYF.

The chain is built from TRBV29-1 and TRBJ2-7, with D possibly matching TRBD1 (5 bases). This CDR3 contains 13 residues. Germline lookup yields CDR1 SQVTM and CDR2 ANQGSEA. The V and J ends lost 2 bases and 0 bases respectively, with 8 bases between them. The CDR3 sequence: CSVEPRDSYEQYF. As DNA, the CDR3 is TGCAGCGTTGAACCCAGGGACTCCTACGAGCAGTACTTC.

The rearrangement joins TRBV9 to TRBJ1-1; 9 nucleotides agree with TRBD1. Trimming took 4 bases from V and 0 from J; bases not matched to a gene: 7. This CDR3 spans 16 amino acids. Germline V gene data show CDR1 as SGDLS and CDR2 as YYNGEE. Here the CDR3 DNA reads TGTGCCAGCAGCCTTACCGGGACAGGGATGAACACTGAAGCTTTCTTT. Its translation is CASSLTGTGMNTEAFF.

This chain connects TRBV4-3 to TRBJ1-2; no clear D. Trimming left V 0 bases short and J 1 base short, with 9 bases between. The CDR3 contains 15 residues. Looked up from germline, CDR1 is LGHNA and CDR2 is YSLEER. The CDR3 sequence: CASSQDGGFNYGYTF. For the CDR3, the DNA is TGCGCCAGCAGCCAAGATGGCGGATTTAACTATGGCTACACCTTC.

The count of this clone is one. The CDR3 protein is CASSPPGQETQYF. DNA for the CDR3: TGTGCCAGCAGCCCGCCGGGACAAGAGACCCAGTACTTC. This rearrangement joins TRBV7-3 to TRBJ2-5, with a weak D call TRBD2 (5 bases). The germline V and J ends were trimmed by 5 bases and 2 bases, with 9 bases remaining between them. Germline lookup yields CDR1 SGHTA and CDR2 FQGTGA. CDR3 length equals 13 residues.

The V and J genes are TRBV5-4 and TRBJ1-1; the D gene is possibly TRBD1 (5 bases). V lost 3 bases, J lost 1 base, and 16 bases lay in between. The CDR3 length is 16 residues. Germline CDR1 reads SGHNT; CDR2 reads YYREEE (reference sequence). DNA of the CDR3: TGTGCCAGCAGCTCCGGGGGTTGGTCCGCGAACACTGAAGCTTTCTTT. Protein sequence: CASSSGGWSANTEAFF.

The CDR3 sequence: CASSFGHTNYGYTF. CDR3 bases: TGTGCCAGCAGCTTTGGACACACTAACTATGGCTACACCTTC. The rearrangement uses TRBV5-4 and TRBJ1-2; D is perhaps TRBD1 (5 bases). Trimming cost V 2 bases and J 0 bases, with 8 bases left between them. Per the germline V gene, CDR1 is SGHNT and CDR2 is YYREEE (reference sequence). The CDR3 covers 14 residues.

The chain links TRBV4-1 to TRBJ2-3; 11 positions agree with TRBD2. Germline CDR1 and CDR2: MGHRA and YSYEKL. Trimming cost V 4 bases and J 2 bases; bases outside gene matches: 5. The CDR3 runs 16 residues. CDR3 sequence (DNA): TGCGCCAGCAGCCCGGGACTAGCGGAACCCACAGATACGCAGTATTTT. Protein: CASSPGLAEPTDTQYF.

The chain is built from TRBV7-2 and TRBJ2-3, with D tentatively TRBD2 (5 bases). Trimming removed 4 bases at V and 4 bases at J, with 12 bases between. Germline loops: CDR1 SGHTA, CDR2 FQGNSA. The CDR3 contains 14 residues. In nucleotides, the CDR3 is TGTGCCAGCAGCTGGAGGATAGACTCAGATACGCAGTATTTT. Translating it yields CASSWRIDSDTQYF.

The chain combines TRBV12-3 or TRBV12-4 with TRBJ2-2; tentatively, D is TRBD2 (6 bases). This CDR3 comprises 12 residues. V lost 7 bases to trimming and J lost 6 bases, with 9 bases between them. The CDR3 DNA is TGTGCCAGCATAGGAGGGGCCGGGGAGCTGTTTTTT. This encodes CASIGGAGELFF.